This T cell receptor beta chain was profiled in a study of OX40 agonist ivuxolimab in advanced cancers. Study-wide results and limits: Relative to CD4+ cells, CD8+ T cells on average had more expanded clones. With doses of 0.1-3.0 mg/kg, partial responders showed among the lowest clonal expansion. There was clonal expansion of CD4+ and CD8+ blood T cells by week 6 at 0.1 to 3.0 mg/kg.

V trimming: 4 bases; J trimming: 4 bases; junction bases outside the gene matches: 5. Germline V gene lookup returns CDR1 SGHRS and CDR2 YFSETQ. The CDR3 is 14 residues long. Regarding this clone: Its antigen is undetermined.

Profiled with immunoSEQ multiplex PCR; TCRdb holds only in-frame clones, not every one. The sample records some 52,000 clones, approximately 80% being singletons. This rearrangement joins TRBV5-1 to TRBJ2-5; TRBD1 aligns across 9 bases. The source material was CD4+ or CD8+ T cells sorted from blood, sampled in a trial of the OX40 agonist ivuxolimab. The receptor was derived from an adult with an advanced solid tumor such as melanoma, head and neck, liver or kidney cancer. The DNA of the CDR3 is TGCGCCAGCAGCCCCGGGACAGGGAGAGAGACCCAGTACTTC. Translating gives CASSPGTGRETQYF.